A selection of T cell receptor beta chains follows, all from one sample in a study of blood T cell repertoires in COVID-19. Repertoires were generated with immunoSEQ multiplex PCR, while TCRdb's copy carries only in-frame clones and drops some. The data show hundreds of thousands of clones, 87% seen once. The sequencing input was peripheral blood. The receptors stem from a woman in her 50s with COVID-19, enrolled during active disease. CDR3s include the opening cysteine and the closing phenylalanine or tryptophan. The D gene is left open where the match is weak. Rows may omit the clone size; those that give it use once, few, many or a size class.

D gene	V gene	J gene	clone size	CDR3 protein	CDR3 DNA
NA	TRBV20-1	TRBJ2-3	NA	CSASNSGGATDTQYF	TGCAGTGCTAGTAATAGCGGAGGGGCCACAGATACGCAGTATTTT
NA	TRBV5-4	TRBJ1-1	NA	CASSQGSGEAFF	TGTGCCAGCAGCCAAGGAAGCGGTGAAGCTTTCTTT
NA	TRBV11-3	TRBJ2-7	once	CASSPDSSYEQYF	TGTGCCAGCAGCCCGGACAGCTCCTACGAGCAGTACTTC
TRBD1	TRBV18	TRBJ1-1	NA	CASSRTGGPMNTEAFF	TGTGCCAGCTCACGGACAGGGGGCCCCATGAACACTGAAGCTTTCTTT
TRBD2	TRBV10-2	TRBJ2-7	NA	CASSEGLAGDHYEQYF	TGCGCCAGCAGTGAGGGTCTAGCGGGCGATCACTACGAGCAGTACTTC
TRBD2	TRBV29-1	TRBJ2-1	NA	CSVSGTSGELNNEQFF	TGCAGCGTTTCCGGGACTAGCGGGGAACTTAACAATGAGCAGTTCTTC
TRBD1	TRBV7-9	TRBJ2-7	NA	CASSLELAAPGTGGREQYF	TGTGCCAGCAGCTTAGAGTTGGCAGCCCCCGGGACAGGGGGACGCGAGCAGTACTTC
NA	TRBV20-1	TRBJ2-1	NA	CSASGGPSSYNEQFF	TGCAGTGCTAGTGGCGGGCCCAGCTCCTACAATGAGCAGTTCTTC
NA	TRBV7-8	TRBJ1-3	NA	CASSPGTTGNTIYF	TGTGCCAGCAGCCCGGGGACAACTGGAAACACCATATATTTT
TRBD1	TRBV7-2	TRBJ2-4	NA	CASSLPSTGDRTIQYF	TGTGCCAGCAGCTTACCCTCAACAGGGGATCGGACCATTCAGTACTTC
TRBD1	TRBV7-7	TRBJ2-7	NA	CASSLATGGFYEQYF	TGTGCCAGCAGCTTAGCGACAGGGGGCTTCTACGAGCAGTACTTC
NA	TRBV5-1	TRBJ2-7	NA	CASSYGGAYEQYF	TGCGCCAGCAGCTACGGGGGTGCCTACGAGCAGTACTTC
NA	TRBV18	TRBJ2-5	once	CASSPVTREETQYF	TGTGCCAGCTCACCGGTGACTAGGGAAGAGACCCAGTACTTC
NA	TRBV13	TRBJ2-1	NA	CASSLGLRDEQFF	TGTGCCAGCAGCTTAGGCCTCCGGGATGAGCAGTTCTTC
NA	TRBV4-2	TRBJ1-2	NA	CASSQSSGMVSGYTF	TGTGCCAGCAGCCAATCCTCGGGGATGGTTTCTGGCTACACCTTC
TRBD1	TRBV11-1	TRBJ1-2	NA	CASSNQGAGYGYTF	TGTGCCAGCAGCAACCAGGGGGCTGGTTATGGCTACACCTTC
NA	TRBV6-5	TRBJ2-3	NA	CASSSGRDTQYF	TGTGCCAGCAGTTCCGGTCGGGATACGCAGTATTTT
TRBD2	TRBV7-2	TRBJ2-3	NA	CASSRRLAETDTQYF	TGTGCCAGCAGCCGCAGACTAGCGGAAACAGATACGCAGTATTTT
TRBD1	TRBV5-6	TRBJ2-3	NA	CASSLWRTGYHTQYF	TGTGCCAGCAGCTTGTGGCGGACAGGATACCATACGCAGTATTTT
NA	TRBV5-1	TRBJ1-1	once	CASSLAVNTEAFF	TGCGCCAGCAGCTTGGCCGTTAACACTGAAGCTTTCTTT
NA	TRBV4-1	TRBJ1-5	NA	CASSQERDSNQPQHF	TGCGCCAGCAGCCAAGAGAGGGATAGCAATCAGCCCCAGCATTTT
TRBD1	TRBV6-2/TRBV6-3	TRBJ1-2	few	CASSYRLQGGGGYTF	TGTGCCAGCAGTTACCGACTTCAGGGGGGAGGCGGCTACACCTTC
NA	TRBV11-3	TRBJ2-5	NA	CASSPGSERQETQYF	TGTGCCAGCAGCCCTGGCTCGGAGAGACAAGAGACCCAGTACTTC
TRBD1	TRBV3-1/TRBV3-2	TRBJ2-1	NA	CASSPGIGQGSVVNEQFF	TGTGCCAGCAGCCCCGGAATTGGACAGGGATCGGTTGTGAATGAGCAGTTCTTC
TRBD2	TRBV7-8	TRBJ2-1	NA	CASSFRDRVVTSGTYEQFF	TGTGCCAGCAGCTTCCGGGACAGGGTCGTGACTAGCGGGACCTATGAGCAGTTCTTC
NA	TRBV6-1	TRBJ2-4	once	CASSESGADKNIQYF	TGTGCCAGCAGTGAATCGGGAGCGGACAAAAACATTCAGTACTTC
TRBD1	TRBV4-3	TRBJ2-1	NA	CASSQRTGTGSYNEQFF	TGCGCCAGCAGCCAAAGGACCGGGACAGGGTCCTACAATGAGCAGTTCTTC
TRBD2	TRBV3-1/TRBV3-2	TRBJ2-7	NA	CASSQVAGGRDYEQYF	TGTGCCAGCAGCCAAGTGGCCGGCGGGAGGGACTACGAGCAGTACTTC
TRBD1	TRBV4-1	TRBJ1-5	NA	CASSPAGDRGQPQHF	TGCGCCAGCAGCCCTGCCGGGGACAGGGGTCAGCCCCAGCATTTT